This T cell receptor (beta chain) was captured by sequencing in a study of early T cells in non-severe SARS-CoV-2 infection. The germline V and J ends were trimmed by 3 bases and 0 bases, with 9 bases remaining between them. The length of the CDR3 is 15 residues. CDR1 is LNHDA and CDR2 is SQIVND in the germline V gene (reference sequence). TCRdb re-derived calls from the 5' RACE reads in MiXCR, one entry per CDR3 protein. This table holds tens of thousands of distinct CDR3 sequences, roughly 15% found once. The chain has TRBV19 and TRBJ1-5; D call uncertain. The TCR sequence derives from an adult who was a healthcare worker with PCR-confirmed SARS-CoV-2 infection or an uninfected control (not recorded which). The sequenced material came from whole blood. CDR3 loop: CASSISAHSNQPQHF. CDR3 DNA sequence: TGTGCCAGTAGTATTTCAGCCCATAGCAATCAGCCCCAGCATTTT.